This T cell receptor (beta chain) was found in a study of blood T cell repertoires in COVID-19. Study details: Sources were T cells, B-cell-depleted T cells, or PBMCs; the material itself was cDNA or gDNA.

Here immunoSEQ multiplex PCR was the method, and the copy in TCRdb shows in-frame clones only, minus some. The sample holds hundreds of thousands of clones; approximately 92% are singletons and the top ten take more than 0.8%. Germline CDR1 is MNHEY and CDR2 is SVGAGI. CDR3 length: 15 amino acids. V was clipped by 2 bases and J by 7 bases, with 17 bases between them. This clone appeared a single time. The origin of this receptor is a man aged 18-30 years who had recovered from COVID-19. V gene TRBV6-5 combines with J gene TRBJ1-1; weak D call: TRBD1 (5 bases). The sample was PBMCs or T cells enriched from blood (not recorded which). The CDR3 is CASSYGSRVQVEAFF. As DNA, the CDR3 is TGTGCCAGCAGTTACGGTTCCAGGGTCCAGGTTGAAGCTTTCTTT.